Below are 26 T cell receptor beta chains sequenced from a single sample in a study of cytomegalovirus exposure and HLA in healthy donors (dated by TCRdb to between 2016 and 2019). Libraries came from the immunoSEQ multiplex PCR assay. The multiplex PCR relied on a mix of 60 forward primers for TCR Vbeta segments and 13 reverse primers for TCR Jbeta segments. Drawn from immuneACCESS, this table holds only the in-frame rearrangements with V and J called that TCRdb kept. Clones are partly lost; checked studies trace under half to an unresolved V gene and leave the rest unexplained. Present in this sample are approximately 90,000 clones, around three quarters of which were seen just once. The ten largest clones represent roughly 1.5% of the sample. The sample was PBMCs. The receptors originated from a male donor in good health and CMV-seronegative.

This chain joins TRBV7-2 and TRBJ2-7; 14 bases line up with TRBD2. Germline CDR1 SGHTA, CDR2 FQGNSA. V trimming: 5 bases; J trimming: 1 base; junction bases outside the gene matches: 4. The CDR3 runs to 16 residues. The CDR3 DNA reads TGTGCCAGCAGCCCCAGACTAGCGGGAGGGTCCTACGAGCAGTACTTC. Translating it yields CASSPRLAGGSYEQYF.

The gene calls are TRBV18 and TRBJ1-2, with 10 bases lining up with TRBD1. This CDR3 has 14 residues. CDR1 KGHSH and CDR2 LQKENI come from the germline V gene. V lost 5 bases, J lost 8 bases, and 8 bases stayed unmatched. The CDR3 reads CASSMAGTGDGYTF. The CDR3 DNA is TGTGCCAGCTCAATGGCAGGGACAGGGGACGGCTACACCTTC.

This chain links TRBV7-6 with TRBJ2-7; weak D call: TRBD1 (5 bases). Trimming pared 1 base from V and 4 bases from J, leaving 14 bases between. The CDR3 has 15 residues. CDR1 and CDR2 from the germline V gene are SGHVS and FNYEAQ. The chain's CDR3 is CASSLDGQGRYEQYF. The CDR3 bases are TGTGCCAGCAGCTTAGACGGTCAGGGTCGATACGAGCAGTACTTC. The full variable domain, rest sourced from reference TRBV7-6 and TRBJ2-7, is GAGVSQSPRYKVTKRGQDVALRCDPISGHVSLYWYRQALGQGPEFLTYFNYEAQQDKSGLPNDRFSAERPEGSISTLTIQRTEQRDSAMYRCASSLDGQGRYEQYFGPGTRLTVT.

This chain uses TRBV4-3 with TRBJ2-2; the match to TRBD2 covers 12 bases. V lost 1 base and J lost 6; bases outside the gene matches: 3. Germline CDR1 is LGHNA and CDR2 is YSLEER. The CDR3 is 16 residues long. The CDR3 is CASSQGLAGVAGELFF. CDR3 nucleotide sequence: TGCGCCAGCAGCCAAGGACTAGCGGGAGTCGCCGGGGAGCTGTTTTTT.

The chain combines TRBV9 with TRBJ2-2, with 7 bases aligning to TRBD2. The CDR3 is 15 residues long. Germline V gene sequence: CDR1 SGDLS, CDR2 YYNGEE. The V segment lost 0 bases and the J segment 8 bases; nucleotides outside the gene matches: 7. CDR3 sequence reads: CASSVVGGSAGELFF. DNA for the CDR3: TGTGCCAGCAGCGTAGTGGGGGGGAGTGCAGGGGAGCTGTTTTTT.

The rearrangement links TRBV9 to TRBJ2-3; 9 bases match TRBD2. The junction had 2 bases not matched to a gene; V was cut back by 3 bases and J by 0 bases. CDR1 is SGDLS and CDR2 is YYNGEE in the germline V gene. The CDR3 runs to 15 residues. The CDR3: CASSGLAASTDTQYF. In DNA, the CDR3 is TGTGCCAGCAGCGGACTAGCGGCTAGCACAGATACGCAGTATTTT. The full variable domain, rest sourced from reference TRBV9 and TRBJ2-3, is DSGVTQTPKHLITATGQRVTLRCSPRSGDLSVYWYQQSLDQGLQFLIQYYNGEERAKGNILERFSAQQFPDLHSELNLSSLELGDSALYFCASSGLAASTDTQYFGPGTRLTVL.

This sequence joins TRBV6-1 and TRBJ1-5; D remains ambiguous. CDR1 is MNHNS and CDR2 is SASEGT in the germline V gene. The CDR3 length is 15 residues. V shed 2 bases and J shed 6 bases, with 14 bases lying between them. The CDR3 nucleotides read TGTGCCAGCAGTGAAAAGCTGGAGGGAGGTCAGCCCCAGCATTTT. Its protein is CASSEKLEGGQPQHF.

This sequence joins TRBV5-1 and TRBJ1-5; 7 bases map to TRBD1. Germline assignment: CDR1 SGHRS and CDR2 YFSETQ. This CDR3 has 15 residues. V lost 0 bases to trimming and J lost 4 bases; unmatched junction nucleotides: 4. The CDR3 DNA reads as TGCGCCAGCAGCTTGGGTAACAGGGGTAATCAGCCCCAGCATTTT. It codes for CASSLGNRGNQPQHF.

The chain recombines TRBV7-2 with TRBJ1-6; D ambiguous. The CDR3 has 13 amino acids. V lost 1 base and J lost 6, with 4 bases in between. Germline V gene data show CDR1 as SGHTA and CDR2 as FQGNSA. Written as DNA, the CDR3 is TGTGCCAGCAGCTTAGAGAGTAATTCACCCCTCCACTTT. It specifies CASSLESNSPLHF. Full variable domain (outside the CDR3, taken from reference TRBV7-2 and TRBJ1-6): GAGVSQSPSNKVTEKGKDVELRCDPISGHTALYWYRQSLGQGLEFLIYFQGNSAPDKSGLPSDRFSAERTGGSVSTLTIQRTQQEDSAVYLCASSLESNSPLHFGNGTRLTVT.

V gene TRBV7-6 combines with J gene TRBJ2-3, with D perhaps TRBD2 (5 bases). V was pared by 5 bases and J by 6 bases, with 9 bases between. Germline V gene sequence: CDR1 SGHVS, CDR2 FNYEAQ. The CDR3 sequence is 12 residues long. CDR3 sequence: CASSRVADTQYF. The CDR3 DNA follows: TGTGCCAGCAGCCGAGTAGCGGATACGCAGTATTTT. Based on the CDR3 plus reference TRBV7-6 and TRBJ2-3, the full variable domain is GAGVSQSPRYKVTKRGQDVALRCDPISGHVSLYWYRQALGQGPEFLTYFNYEAQQDKSGLPNDRFSAERPEGSISTLTIQRTEQRDSAMYRCASSRVADTQYFGPGTRLTVL.

V gene TRBV5-5 combines with J gene TRBJ2-1; 10 nucleotides line up with TRBD2. This CDR3 has 15 residues. The junction had 5 bases not matched to a gene; V was cut back by 3 bases and J by 5 bases. Per germline, CDR1 SGHKS and CDR2 YYEKEE (reference sequence). Written as DNA, the CDR3 is TGTGCCAGCAGCTCACTAGCGGGATTTAACAATGAGCAGTTCTTC. Translation: CASSSLAGFNNEQFF.

The chain links TRBV9 to TRBJ2-5, with 8 bases identical to TRBD1. V gave up 1 base and J gave up 3 bases; unmatched junction bases: 14. This CDR3 is built from 18 residues. CDR1 SGDLS and CDR2 YYNGEE come from the germline V gene. CDR3 amino acids: CASSVNLNRGSAEETQYF. The CDR3 DNA reads as TGTGCCAGCAGCGTAAATTTAAACAGGGGGAGTGCGGAAGAGACCCAGTACTTC. Using reference TRBV9 and TRBJ2-5 for the parts outside the CDR3, the full variable domain is DSGVTQTPKHLITATGQRVTLRCSPRSGDLSVYWYQQSLDQGLQFLIQYYNGEERAKGNILERFSAQQFPDLHSELNLSSLELGDSALYFCASSVNLNRGSAEETQYFGPGTRLLVL.

The J gene is TRBJ2-4, the V gene TRBV15; D is uncertain. Trimming removed 0 bases at V and 0 bases at J, with 12 bases between. Germline values: CDR1 LNHNV, CDR2 YYDKDF (reference sequence). This CDR3 is 17 amino acids long. The CDR3 coding sequence is TGTGCCACCAGCAGAGATCCGGGTTTAGTAGCCAAAAACATTCAGTACTTC. Its translation: CATSRDPGLVAKNIQYF.

The chain has TRBV27 and TRBJ2-7; 7 nucleotides agree with TRBD1. The J segment lost 1 base and the V segment lost 2 bases, leaving 5 bases of the junction unmatched. From germline, CDR1 is MNHEY and CDR2 SMNVEV (reference sequence). The CDR3 runs to 15 residues. CDR3 protein: CASSLTAGGSYEQYF. The CDR3 DNA reads as TGTGCCAGCAGTTTAACGGCAGGGGGTTCCTACGAGCAGTACTTC.

The chain is built from TRBV5-6 and TRBJ1-1; weak D call: TRBD1 (6 bases). Germline V gives CDR1 SGHDT, CDR2 YYEEEE. Between the trimmed V and J ends, which lost 2 bases and 0 bases, there was a span of 8 bases. The CDR3 loop spans 14 amino acids. The CDR3 DNA sequence: TGTGCCAGCAGCTTAGGGGGTGTGAACACTGAAGCTTTCTTT. Its protein product is CASSLGGVNTEAFF.

The chain uses TRBV6-5 and TRBJ1-2; weak D call: TRBD1 (5 bases). Germline V CDR1 and CDR2: MNHEY, SVGAGI. The CDR3 contains 13 residues. V was pared by 5 bases and J by 2 bases, with 9 bases between. CDR3 protein: CASSPTANYGYTF. The CDR3 bases are TGTGCCAGCAGTCCGACAGCCAACTATGGCTACACCTTC.

This clone was seen just once. The chain couples TRBV15 to TRBJ1-5, with a possible D match to TRBD1 (6 bases). CDR1 is LNHNV, CDR2 YYDKDF, per germline (reference sequence). The CDR3 sequence is 13 residues long. The V gene lost 8 bases and the J gene lost 3 bases, with 11 bases spanning the gap. The CDR3 DNA reads as TGTGCCACCGCTGGGGGCCTCAATCAGCCCCAGCATTTT. It encodes CATAGGLNQPQHF. Filled out from reference TRBV15 and TRBJ1-5, the complete variable domain reads DAMVIQNPRYQVTQFGKPVTLSCSQTLNHNVMYWYQQKSSQAPKLLFHYYDKDFNNEADTPDNFQSRRPNTSFCFLDIRSPGLGDTAMYLCATAGGLNQPQHFGDGTRLSIL.

The chain carries TRBV19 and TRBJ2-5; tentatively, D is TRBD2 (6 bases). Trimming took off 3 bases at V and 2 bases at J, with 10 bases between the two ends. The CDR3 contains 14 residues. The germline V gene encodes CDR1 LNHDA and CDR2 SQIVND (reference sequence). CDR3 coding DNA: TGTGCCAGTAGTATTGGCGGAGGGCAAGAGACCCAGTACTTC. Translated, it gives CASSIGGGQETQYF.

V gene TRBV28 combines with J gene TRBJ1-4; TRBD1 aligns across 11 bases. J lost 8 bases, V lost 2 bases, and 4 bases had no gene match. This CDR3 region has 15 residues. Looked up from germline, CDR1 is MDHEN and CDR2 is SYDVKM. CDR3 sequence reads: CASSLVGTGGEKLFF. The CDR3 bases are TGTGCCAGCAGTTTAGTCGGGACAGGGGGAGAAAAACTGTTTTTT. Complete variable domain (other parts from reference TRBV28 and TRBJ1-4): DVKVTQSSRYLVKRTGEKVFLECVQDMDHENMFWYRQDPGLGLRLIYFSYDVKMKEKGDIPEGYSVSREKKERFSLILESASTNQTSMYLCASSLVGTGGEKLFFGSGTQLSVL.

This sequence joins TRBV5-1 and TRBJ2-1; 9 bases fit TRBD1. CDR3 length: 16 amino acids. Germline trimming cut 2 bases from V and 7 bases from J; bases unmatched to any gene: 10. Per germline, CDR1 SGHRS and CDR2 YFSETQ. The DNA of the CDR3 is TGCGCCAGCAGCTTTGACACAGGGGGCGCGGGGAATGAGCAGTTCTTC. This translates into CASSFDTGGAGNEQFF. Looking up the rest from reference TRBV5-1 and TRBJ2-1 gives the full variable domain: KAGVTQTPRYLIKTRGQQVTLSCSPISGHRSVSWYQQTPGQGLQFLFEYFSETQRNKGNFPGRFSGRQFSNSRSEMNVSTLELGDSALYLCASSFDTGGAGNEQFFGPGTRLTVL.

The table lists this clone with a count of one. This chain links TRBV14 with TRBJ2-1; 9 positions match TRBD2. Germline trimming cut 4 bases from V and 7 bases from J; bases unmatched to any gene: 11. Germline CDR1 and CDR2: SGHDN and FVKESK. The CDR3 runs to 16 residues. CDR3 nucleotides: TGTGCCAGCAGCCCTCTTGGCGGGGGGGCGAGGAATGAGCAGTTCTTC. Its translation is CASSPLGGGARNEQFF.

This clone has just one count. V usage is TRBV5-4 and J usage is TRBJ2-3; 7 nucleotides match TRBD2. Per germline, CDR1 SGHNT and CDR2 YYREEE (reference sequence). The CDR3 has 14 residues. V was pared by 4 bases and J by 6 bases, with 8 bases of the junction left unmatched. The CDR3 loop is CASSGAGETDTQYF. The CDR3 DNA sequence: TGTGCCAGCAGCGGGGCGGGAGAAACGGATACGCAGTATTTT.

The chain uses TRBV9 and TRBJ2-2; 8 bases are a match to TRBD2. V gave up 4 bases and J gave up 7 bases; unmatched junction bases: 9. The germline gives CDR1 SGDLS, CDR2 YYNGEE. The CDR3 is 15 amino acids. The CDR3 sequence is CASSPREGRSGELFF. In DNA, the CDR3 is TGTGCCAGCAGCCCCCGGGAGGGCCGCAGCGGGGAGCTGTTTTTT.

The chain recombines TRBV2 with TRBJ1-5, with D possibly matching TRBD1 (5 bases). Trimming stripped 10 bases from V and 5 bases from J, with 15 bases between. Germline CDR1 and CDR2: SNHLY and FYNNEI. The length of the CDR3 is 13 residues. In nucleotides, the CDR3 is TGTGCCACGGCTGGGGGGACTTATCAGCCCCAGCATTTT. This codes for CATAGGTYQPQHF. The full variable domain, its missing parts supplied by reference TRBV2 and TRBJ1-5, is EPEVTQTPSHQVTQMGQEVILRCVPISNHLYFYWYRQILGQKVEFLVSFYNNEISEKSEIFDDQFSVERPDGSNFTLKIRSTKLEDSAMYFCATAGGTYQPQHFGDGTRLSIL.

V usage is TRBV7-2 and J usage is TRBJ2-7; D perhaps matches TRBD1 (5 bases). This CDR3 comprises 14 residues. The germline V gene encodes CDR1 SGHTA and CDR2 FQGNSA. With 2 bases removed from V and 2 bases from J, the gap between germline ends came to 10 bases. The CDR3 reads CASSLNQGTYEQYF. In DNA, the CDR3 is TGTGCCAGCAGCTTAAATCAGGGCACCTACGAGCAGTACTTC.

This sequence joins TRBV5-6 and TRBJ1-2; 7 bases fit TRBD1. The trim removed 1 base at V and 0 bases at J, leaving 9 bases unmatched. In germline, CDR1 is SGHDT, CDR2 YYEEEE. This CDR3 is built from 17 residues. The DNA of the CDR3 is TGTGCCAGCAGCTTGCGAGGGGGCGTTGAAGCTAACTATGGCTACACCTTC. Translating gives CASSLRGGVEANYGYTF.